This entry features one TCR beta chain sequence. Its antigen is currently not known. No clone much larger than this one lies a single base away; base qualities are absent. The record originates from a study of blood T cell repertoires in COVID-19 (dated by TCRdb to 2019 to 2021). Some background on the complete study: The collaborator samples originated in the United States, Italy and Spain and spanned the acute and convalescent phases of COVID-19. Samples were obtained from the ongoing ImmuneRACE study (first 160 participants) and from over a thousand subjects provided by 6 global collaborators. The repertoires were released in a freely available public database intended as a resource for research on the immune response to SARS-CoV-2. Where available, HLA class I and class II types were obtained from metadata supplied by the sample provider rather than from assay-based typing. The material from the prospective study consisted of cDNA or gDNA derived from T cells, B-cell-depleted T cells, or PBMCs. A de-identified subject ID, COVID-19 status, age in years and sex were almost always included in the sample metadata. Deeply sampled blood TCRbeta repertoires from subjects exposed to, actively infected with, or recovered from COVID-19 were included in the dataset.

Results the study describes overall, beyond this receptor: Clinical and demographic metadata were provided uncurated, with the amount varying by source and participant.

The cysteine opens and the phenylalanine closes a CDR3 of 18 amino acids. Of the read, only the CDR3 DNA is kept; its 54 bases are in frame from base 1. In Seattle, one collaborating source enrolled patients while the infection was active and tracked those patients longitudinally over the course of disease. The collaborating institutions used their own protocols to collect whole blood in K2EDTA tubes. For TCRbeta analysis, collaborators shipped samples in one of three forms: frozen whole blood, isolated PBMCs, or DNA extracted from either of those sample types. The immunoSEQ Assay, a bias-controlled multiplex PCR, was used to amplify TCRbeta CDR3 regions from genomic DNA. From the authors' description of their analysis: Nucleated cell counts per sample were estimated from amplification of reference gene primers within the assay. To quantify the absolute abundance of each unique TCRbeta CDR3 rearrangement, sequence reads were collapsed and filtered. For each sample, productive Simpson clonality was calculated as the square root of Simpson's diversity index over productive rearrangements. Here the immuneACCESS table is served through TCRdb, limited to in-frame sequences with V and J called. Missing clones are a known gap in these copies; in checked studies unresolved V genes cover under half, and the rest lacks a known reason. The D gene and trimming were derived from the DNA, and the V and J assignments and clone size from that table. This sample lists approximately 500,000 clones; roughly 89% were detected once. Jointly, the top ten make up around 0.92% of the sample.

Sequencing was performed on peripheral blood. The V and J genes are TRBV21-1 and TRBJ1-5. TRBV21-1 is a listed pseudogene. The TCR comes from a man between 18 and 29 years old with COVID-19, enrolled during active disease. The CDR3: CASSKAKGLEGSNQPQHF. Here is the DNA: TGTGCCAGCAGCAAAGCAAAAGGGCTTGAGGGTAGCAATCAGCCCCAGCATTTT.